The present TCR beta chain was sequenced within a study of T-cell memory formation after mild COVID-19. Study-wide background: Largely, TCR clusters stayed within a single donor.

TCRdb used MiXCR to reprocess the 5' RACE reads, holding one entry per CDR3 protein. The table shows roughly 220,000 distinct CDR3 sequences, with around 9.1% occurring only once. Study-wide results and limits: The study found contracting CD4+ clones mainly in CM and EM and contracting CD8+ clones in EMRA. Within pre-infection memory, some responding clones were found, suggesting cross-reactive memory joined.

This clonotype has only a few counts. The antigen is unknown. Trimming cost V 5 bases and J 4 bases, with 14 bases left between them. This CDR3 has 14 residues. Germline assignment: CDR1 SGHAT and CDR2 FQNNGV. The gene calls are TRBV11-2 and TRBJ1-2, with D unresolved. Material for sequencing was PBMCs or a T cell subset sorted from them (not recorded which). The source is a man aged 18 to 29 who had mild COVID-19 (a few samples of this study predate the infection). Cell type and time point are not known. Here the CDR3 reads CASSLQQGSYGYTF. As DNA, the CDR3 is TGTGCCAGCAGCCTCCAGCAAGGATCCTATGGCTACACCTTC.